This entry lists 15 T cell receptor beta chains sequenced from one sample in a study of human T cells and chemical hapten exposure. Time point here: pre-sensitization, week 0. The treatment was: therapeutic diphenylcyclopropenone sensitization with weekly scalp DPC. TCRdb passed the RACE reads through MiXCR, listing each CDR3 protein once. Of fewer than 350,000 distinct CDR3 sequences in the sample, 7.5% to 9% were seen once. The sample consisted of whole blood, taken in connection with sensitization to the hapten diphenylcyclopropenone (DPC). All receptors derive from a man aged 18-30 years with alopecia areata. Some clones in this sample may be carry-over from other donors' samples.

The genes are TRBV7-9 and TRBJ1-5; D perhaps matches TRBD1 (5 bases). CDR1 and CDR2 from the germline V gene are SEHNR and FQNEAQ (reference sequence). The CDR3 contains 12 residues. V was clipped by 5 bases and J by 11 bases, with 13 bases between them. The CDR3 reads CASSRWDEAQHF. The CDR3 DNA is TGTGCCAGCAGCCGATGGGACGAGGCCCAGCATTTT.

The rearrangement uses TRBV12-5 and TRBJ2-7, with 8 positions matching TRBD1. Losses at the gene ends were 1 base for V and 2 bases for J; bases not matched to a gene: 7. The length of the CDR3 is 16 residues. Germline V gives CDR1 LGHNT, CDR2 FRNRAP. The CDR3 region has the DNA TGTGCTAGTGGTTTGGAAGAGACAGGGGCCACCTACGAGCAGTACGTC. Translated: CASGLEETGATYEQYV.

This clonotype has just a few counts. The J gene is TRBJ2-1, the V gene TRBV14, with D unclear. The CDR3 is 15 residues long. Trimming cost V 3 bases and J 6 bases, with 15 bases left between them. Germline CDR1 SGHDN, CDR2 FVKESK. CDR3 in amino acids: CASSQEKRNLNEQFF. The CDR3 nucleotides read TGTGCCAGCAGCCAGGAGAAGCGCAATCTCAATGAGCAGTTCTTC.

DNA for the CDR3: TGTGCCACTCTTAGCGGGTACGCCGGGGAGCTGTTTTTT. It codes for CATLSGYAGELFF. The chain joins TRBV27 to TRBJ2-2, with TRBD2 matching over 7 bases. The CDR3 runs 13 residues. V gave up 10 bases and J gave up 6 bases; unmatched junction bases: 8. Germline-derived CDR1 and CDR2 are MNHEY and SMNVEV (reference sequence).

V is TRBV20-1 and J is TRBJ2-1; 9 nucleotides match TRBD1. This CDR3 spans 16 amino acids. Looked up from germline, CDR1 is DFQATT and CDR2 is SNEGSKA (reference sequence). V was pared by 6 bases and J by 4 bases, with 13 bases of the junction left unmatched. The CDR3 sequence: CSARHRDRDIYNEQFF. The CDR3 nucleotides are TGCAGTGCCCGGCACCGGGACAGGGACATATACAATGAGCAGTTCTTC.

In this sample, this clonotype turned up a few times. The chain uses TRBV18 and TRBJ2-1, with D hard to call. V was trimmed by 6 bases and J by 5 bases, leaving 14 bases between them. Germline assignment: CDR1 KGHSH and CDR2 LQKENI. The CDR3 totals 14 residues. The CDR3: CASSTNRDNNEQFF. CDR3 bases: TGTGCCAGCTCTACAAACAGAGATAACAATGAGCAGTTCTTC. Variable domain in full (rest from reference TRBV18 and TRBJ2-1): NAGVMQNPRHLVRRRGQEARLRCSPMKGHSHVYWYRQLPEEGLKFMVYLQKENIIDESGMPKERFSAEFPKEGPSILRIQQVVRGDSAAYFCASSTNRDNNEQFFGPGTRLTVL.

This clonotype showed up many times. J is TRBJ2-3 and V is TRBV7-8; D is possibly TRBD1 (5 bases). V lost 5 bases and J 0 bases, leaving 12 bases between the germline ends. CDR3 size: 15 residues. The germline gives CDR1 SGHVS, CDR2 FQNEAQ. The CDR3 loop reads CASSILRVSTDTQYF. DNA of the CDR3: TGTGCCAGCAGCATACTCAGGGTTAGCACAGATACGCAGTATTTT.

At least ten counts were recorded for this clonotype. The V call is TRBV20-1, the J call TRBJ2-3; unclear D gene. CDR1 DFQATT and CDR2 SNEGSKA come from the germline V gene (reference sequence). Trimming removed 3 bases from V and 2 bases from J, with 12 bases in between. The CDR3 runs to 14 residues. CDR3 bases: TGCAGTGCTAGTCCCGCCATCACCACAGATACGCAGTATTTT. Translating it yields CSASPAITTDTQYF.

CDR3 sequence reads: CASSPWTGFMVNQAFF. In DNA, the CDR3 is TGTGCCAGCAGCCCCTGGACAGGGTTTATGGTGAATCAAGCTTTCTTT. V is TRBV7-6 and J is TRBJ1-1, with 8 positions matching TRBD1. The CDR3 runs 16 residues. V dropped 5 bases and J dropped 9; count of bases not matched to a gene: 17. From germline, CDR1 is SGHVS and CDR2 FNYEAQ.

The CDR3 is CASSVRPVQETQYF. The CDR3 coding sequence is TGTGCCAGCAGCGTTAGACCGGTGCAAGAGACCCAGTACTTC. The chain carries TRBV9 and TRBJ2-5; no clear D. Germline assignment: CDR1 SGDLS and CDR2 YYNGEE. This CDR3 is built from 14 residues. The V end was cut by 2 bases, the J end by 2 bases, with 10 bases between.

This clonotype has at least ten counts. V usage is TRBV29-1 and J usage is TRBJ1-5, with D tentatively TRBD1 (6 bases). The CDR3 extends over 13 amino acids. V was shortened by 4 bases and J by 3 bases, with 10 bases between the two germline ends. Germline CDR1 and CDR2: SQVTM and ANQGSEA. CDR3 sequence reads: CSVGTEPNQPQHF. CDR3 nucleotides: TGCAGCGTTGGGACAGAACCCAATCAGCCCCAGCATTTT.

The chain uses TRBV6-6 and TRBJ2-5, with TRBD2 matching 11 bases. The CDR3 is made up of 15 amino acids. J gave up 5 bases and V 2 bases, and 4 bases lay outside the gene matches. Looked up from germline, CDR1 is MNHNY and CDR2 is SVGAGI (reference sequence). As DNA, the CDR3 is TGTGCCAGCAGTTACCCGGCTAGCGGGGGGGAGACCCAGTACTTC. Encoded protein: CASSYPASGGETQYF.

This clonotype was observed at least ten times. The chain employs TRBV7-2 and TRBJ2-1; TRBD2 agrees at 8 bases. V was pared by 11 bases and J by 8 bases, with 8 bases of the junction left unmatched. The CDR3 has 12 amino acids. Per the germline V gene, CDR1 is SGHTA and CDR2 is FQGNSA. DNA for the CDR3: TGTGCCTCATCGGGGGGGTTCTATGAGCAGTTCTTC. This codes for CASSGGFYEQFF.

J is TRBJ1-2 and V is TRBV11-2; D unresolved. Germline loops: CDR1 SGHAT, CDR2 FQNNGV. V was cut by 5 bases and J by 0 bases, with 10 bases left in between. The CDR3 runs to 14 residues. CDR3 loop: CASSARTSNYGYTF. CDR3 DNA: TGTGCCAGCAGCGCCAGGACGTCTAACTATGGCTACACCTTC.

This clonotype was observed a handful of times. The chain couples TRBV12-3 or TRBV12-4 to TRBJ2-1; D ambiguous. The length of the CDR3 is 13 residues. The V gene lost 6 bases and the J gene lost 8 bases, with 14 bases spanning the gap. The CDR3 DNA reads as TGTGCCAGCAGGGCCGGTGCCCACGATGAGCAGTTCTTC. Encoded protein: CASRAGAHDEQFF.